The clone carrying this TCR beta chain was observed a few times. The data stem from a study of blood T cells in healthy people across ages. The length of the CDR3 is 14 residues. With 5 bases clipped from V and 5 bases from J, the junction kept 5 bases outside the gene matches. The germline CDR1 and CDR2 sequences are SEHNR and FQNEAQ (reference sequence). A minimum of 6 micrograms of total RNA was extracted per sample. Combining a sample-barcoded 5' primer with a J-beta primer mix, a second PCR ran for roughly 7 to 12 cycles. Every sample gave at least 3 million paired-end reads containing CDR3. MiXCR was run by TCRdb on the 5' RACE reads, yielding one entry per CDR3 protein. The table lists approximately 1,700,000 distinct CDR3 sequences, roughly two fifths of them singletons.

The receptor's source is a human donor in good health. V gene TRBV7-9 combines with J gene TRBJ1-4, with 7 bases aligning to TRBD1. The material sequenced was blood. The CDR3 DNA reads as TGTGCCAGCAGCCTCCGGGACAGAAATGAAAAACTGTTTTTT. Its protein product is CASSLRDRNEKLFF.